Shown below are 32 T cell receptor beta chains from a single sample sequenced in a study of human T cells and chemical hapten exposure. TCRdb redid the calling of the RACE reads with MiXCR, one entry per CDR3 protein. The table includes 180,000 or so distinct CDR3 sequences, around 24% detected once. Sample time point: patch test 1, 2 weeks after DPC sensitization. Specified treatment: therapeutic diphenylcyclopropenone sensitization with weekly scalp DPC. The material was whole blood, obtained in connection with sensitization to the hapten diphenylcyclopropenone (DPC). Receptor source: a woman between 45 and 65 years old with alopecia areata. Some clones in this sample may be carry-over from other donors' samples.

This clonotype was counted only a few times. The chain recombines TRBV7-8 with TRBJ2-1; D gene unclear. CDR3 length equals 17 residues. Germline values: CDR1 SGHVS, CDR2 FQNEAQ. V lost 5 bases, J lost 4 bases, and 21 bases lay in between. CDR3 protein: CASSLLWLSEKYNEQFF. The CDR3 nucleotides read TGTGCCAGCAGCCTCCTTTGGCTAAGCGAGAAATACAATGAGCAGTTCTTC.

This clonotype was detected a few times. This chain links TRBV5-1 with TRBJ2-1; no firm D call. V shed 2 bases and J shed 8 bases, with 14 bases lying between them. The CDR3 is made up of 14 amino acids. Germline V gene lookup returns CDR1 SGHRS and CDR2 YFSETQ. CDR3 sequence: CASSLFYAGDEQFF. CDR3 DNA: TGCGCCAGCAGCTTATTTTACGCTGGGGATGAGCAGTTCTTC.

The V call is TRBV5-1, the J call TRBJ2-1; tentative D call: TRBD1 (6 bases). Germline V lookup: CDR1 SGHRS, CDR2 YFSETQ. Trimming removed 0 bases at V and 4 bases at J, with 14 bases between. This CDR3 contains 16 residues. Written as DNA, the CDR3 is TGCGCCAGCAGCTTGGATGGGGGCGCCGCTTACAATGAGCAGTTCTTC. Its protein is CASSLDGGAAYNEQFF.

This clonotype was counted many times. The genes are TRBV6-2 or TRBV6-3 and TRBJ1-1; D is possibly TRBD1 (5 bases). The CDR3 consists of 12 residues. Looked up from germline, CDR1 is MNHEY and CDR2 is SVGEGT. Between the trimmed V and J ends, which lost 2 bases and 6 bases, there was a span of 7 bases. CDR3 DNA: TGTGCCAGCAGTTACACGGGACCTGAAGCTTTCTTT. It is translated as CASSYTGPEAFF.

This CDR3 is CASSFKRLDGELFF. CDR3 bases: TGTGCCAGCAGCTTCAAAAGACTAGACGGGGAGCTGTTTTTT. The genes are TRBV7-9 and TRBJ2-2; a possible D gene is TRBD2 (6 bases). The length of the CDR3 is 14 residues. Germline CDR1 reads SEHNR; CDR2 reads FQNEAQ (reference sequence). Between the trimmed V and J ends, which lost 3 bases and 7 bases, there was a span of 12 bases. Using reference TRBV7-9 and TRBJ2-2 for the parts outside the CDR3, the full variable domain is DTGVSQNPRHKITKRGQNVTFRCDPISEHNRLYWYRQTLGQGPEFLTYFQNEAQLEKSRLLSDRFSAERPKGSFSTLEIQRTEQGDSAMYLCASSFKRLDGELFFGEGSRLTVL.

This chain links TRBV5-1 with TRBJ2-7; D is possibly TRBD2 (6 bases). This CDR3 spans 15 amino acids. In germline, CDR1 is SGHRS, CDR2 YFSETQ. V lost 2 bases and J 2 bases, leaving 14 bases between the germline ends. The CDR3 region is CASSFSPGLTYEQYF. CDR3 bases: TGCGCCAGCAGCTTTTCCCCGGGACTTACCTACGAGCAGTACTTC. The variable domain in full, with the rest retrieved from reference TRBV5-1 and TRBJ2-7, is KAGVTQTPRYLIKTRGQQVTLSCSPISGHRSVSWYQQTPGQGLQFLFEYFSETQRNKGNFPGRFSGRQFSNSRSEMNVSTLELGDSALYLCASSFSPGLTYEQYFGPGTRLTVT.

The chain carries TRBV5-1 and TRBJ2-1, with D possibly being TRBD2 (6 bases). CDR3 length equals 17 residues. Germline-derived CDR1 and CDR2 are SGHRS and YFSETQ. The V end was cut by 3 bases, the J end by 2 bases, with 18 bases between. In nucleotides, the CDR3 is TGCGCCAGCAGCTCCACCGCCGGACTAACTACCTACAATGAGCAGTTCTTC. This codes for CASSSTAGLTTYNEQFF.

The chain combines TRBV7-9 with TRBJ2-1, with D unclear. The CDR3 contains 15 residues. V lost 0 bases, J lost 0 bases, and 6 bases lay in between. Per germline, CDR1 SEHNR and CDR2 FQNEAQ (reference sequence). DNA for the CDR3: TGTGCCAGCAGCTTAGCGACTCGCTCCTACAATGAGCAGTTCTTC. This gives the protein CASSLATRSYNEQFF.

This rearrangement joins TRBV7-2 to TRBJ2-7, with D perhaps TRBD1 (5 bases). Deletions cut 1 base from V and 1 base from J, with 11 bases between. CDR1 and CDR2 from the germline V gene are SGHTA and FQGNSA. This CDR3 contains 15 residues. CDR3 amino acids: CASSLVGAGSYEQYF. Written as DNA, the CDR3 is TGTGCCAGCAGCTTAGTAGGGGCAGGGTCCTACGAGCAGTACTTC.

The chain joins TRBV12-3 or TRBV12-4 to TRBJ1-2, with D possibly matching TRBD1 (5 bases). The CDR3 covers 13 residues. V lost 6 bases and J lost 3, with 11 bases in between. The CDR3 bases are TGTGCCAGCAGCCGTCTGACAGACTATGGCTACACCTTC. Its protein product is CASSRLTDYGYTF.

The chain joins TRBV29-1 to TRBJ2-2; 9 nucleotides agree with TRBD2. Germline values: CDR1 SQVTM, CDR2 ANQGSEA. The CDR3 runs 15 residues. After removal of 3 bases from V and 7 bases from J, the junction contained 9 bases not matched to a gene. The DNA of the CDR3 is TGCAGCGTTGAGTCTAGCGGGAATATCGGCGGGGAGCTGTTTTTT. This gives the protein CSVESSGNIGGELFF.

This chain links TRBV5-6 with TRBJ2-5, with a weak D call TRBD2 (5 bases). The CDR3 length is 13 residues. Trimming cost V 4 bases and J 2 bases, with 9 bases left between them. Germline-derived CDR1 and CDR2 are SGHDT and YYEEEE. Here the CDR3 DNA reads TGTGCCAGCAGCACACTAGTGCAAGAGACCCAGTACTTC. Translated: CASSTLVQETQYF.

This clonotype was detected a few times. The V gene is TRBV29-1, the J gene TRBJ1-1, with a weak D call TRBD1 (6 bases). Germline lookup yields CDR1 SQVTM and CDR2 ANQGSEA. V lost 6 bases and J 3 bases, leaving 8 bases between the germline ends. There are 11 residues in the CDR3. In DNA form, the CDR3 reads TGCAGCGTCCACAGGGACACTGAAGCTTTCTTT. This translates into CSVHRDTEAFF.

This clonotype was recorded a few times. The genes are TRBV3-1 and TRBJ2-7, with D uncertain. Between the trimmed V and J ends, which lost 2 bases and 7 bases, there was a span of 6 bases. CDR1 is LGHDT and CDR2 is YNNKEL in the germline V gene (reference sequence). The CDR3 sequence is 11 residues long. The CDR3 protein is CASSQTWEQYF. The CDR3 region has the DNA TGTGCCAGCAGCCAAACATGGGAGCAGTACTTC.

This clonotype was observed a few times. The V call is TRBV15, the J call TRBJ2-1; D gene unclear. The CDR3 runs 17 residues. Germline-derived CDR1 and CDR2 are LNHNV and YYDKDF (reference sequence). V lost 0 bases and J lost 6, with 18 bases in between. The CDR3 sequence is CATSRDPLQSTLNEQFF. The DNA of the CDR3 is TGTGCCACCAGCAGAGATCCGTTACAATCCACTCTCAATGAGCAGTTCTTC.

This rearrangement joins TRBV6-2 or TRBV6-3 to TRBJ2-7, with D unresolved. The CDR3 length is 14 residues. Trimming pared 6 bases from V and 7 bases from J, leaving 19 bases between. Germline V CDR1 and CDR2: MNHEY, SVGEGT. CDR3 DNA: TGTGCCAGCAGGATCATGGGATCGGGTTGGGAGCAGTACTTC. Residues: CASRIMGSGWEQYF.

In its sample, this clonotype was seen a few times. This chain uses TRBV7-2 with TRBJ2-3; D is unclear. The CDR3 extends over 15 amino acids. Germline values: CDR1 SGHTA, CDR2 FQGNSA. V dropped 5 bases and J dropped 2 bases, with 14 bases sitting between them. The CDR3 loop is CASSPLGASTDTQYF. The CDR3, as DNA: TGTGCCAGCAGCCCCCTCGGCGCCTCCACAGATACGCAGTATTTT.

This clonotype was found a few times. V is TRBV18 and J is TRBJ2-7; perhaps TRBD2 as D (6 bases). The CDR3 has 16 residues. Germline V lookup: CDR1 KGHSH, CDR2 LQKENI. The V end lost 5 bases, the J end lost 2 bases, and 19 bases lay between the germline ends. This chain's CDR3 is CASSKDPTASAYEQYF. CDR3 DNA: TGTGCCAGCTCAAAGGACCCGACAGCTAGCGCCTACGAGCAGTACTTC. The whole variable domain, remainder taken from reference TRBV18 and TRBJ2-7, is NAGVMQNPRHLVRRRGQEARLRCSPMKGHSHVYWYRQLPEEGLKFMVYLQKENIIDESGMPKERFSAEFPKEGPSILRIQQVVRGDSAAYFCASSKDPTASAYEQYFGPGTRLTVT.

This chain uses TRBV6-6 with TRBJ2-5; 12 nucleotides match TRBD2. Losses at the gene ends were 2 bases for V and 5 bases for J; bases not matched to a gene: 6. The CDR3 extends over 16 amino acids. Germline V gives CDR1 MNHNY, CDR2 SVGAGI (reference sequence). The CDR3 sequence: CASSYPLAGGSETQYF. The CDR3, as DNA: TGTGCCAGCAGTTACCCACTAGCGGGAGGATCTGAGACCCAGTACTTC.

The V call is TRBV27, the J call TRBJ1-5; 7 nucleotides align to TRBD1. The V gene's germline CDR1 is MNHEY and CDR2 SMNVEV (reference sequence). The CDR3 spans 15 residues. Trimming removed 3 bases from V and 6 bases from J; junction bases left unmatched: 8. The CDR3, as DNA: TGTGCCAGCAGTTTTGACAGGGTGAACGGTCAGCCCCAGCATTTT. This gives the protein CASSFDRVNGQPQHF.

J is TRBJ1-6 and V is TRBV7-3; 7 bases line up with TRBD1. The germline V gene has CDR1 SGHTA and CDR2 FQGTGA. The J segment lost 1 base and the V segment lost 4 bases, leaving 1 base of the junction unmatched. The CDR3 is made up of 15 amino acids. CDR3 bases: TGTGCCAGCAGCTCGACAGGGTCCTATAATTCACCCCTCCACTTT. This translates into CASSSTGSYNSPLHF.

The J gene is TRBJ2-3, the V gene TRBV7-2, with 7 bases aligning to TRBD2. The junction had 8 bases not matched to a gene; V was cut back by 0 bases and J by 14 bases. The CDR3 has 13 amino acids. Germline V gene data show CDR1 as SGHTA and CDR2 as FQGNSA. This CDR3 reads CASSLAPLAPRYF. CDR3 nucleotide sequence: TGTGCCAGCAGCTTAGCCCCACTAGCGCCTAGGTATTTT.

V and J are TRBV20-1 and TRBJ2-7, with D possibly being TRBD2 (6 bases). Germline lookup yields CDR1 DFQATT and CDR2 SNEGSKA (reference sequence). V was cut by 2 bases and J by 3 bases, with 14 bases left in between. CDR3 length: 14 amino acids. The CDR3 sequence is CSARPPREFYEQYF. The DNA for the CDR3 is TGCAGTGCTAGACCACCCCGGGAGTTCTACGAGCAGTACTTC.

This sequence joins TRBV10-1 and TRBJ2-2; the match to TRBD2 covers 16 bases. Germline CDR1 is WNHNN and CDR2 is SYGVQD (reference sequence). The CDR3 is 18 residues long. V was pared by 2 bases and J by 5 bases, with 5 bases of the junction left unmatched. The CDR3 reads CASSEPGLAGGPTGELFF. The CDR3 DNA is TGCGCCAGCAGTGAGCCGGGACTAGCGGGAGGGCCAACCGGGGAGCTGTTTTTT.

This clonotype was detected only a few times. This chain connects TRBV15 to TRBJ2-1; TRBD2 aligns across 10 bases. This CDR3 contains 16 residues. J lost 6 bases, V lost 3 bases, and 8 bases had no gene match. Per germline, CDR1 LNHNV and CDR2 YYDKDF (reference sequence). The CDR3 region is CATSRVAGGPANEQFF. The CDR3 DNA follows: TGTGCCACCAGCAGGGTAGCGGGAGGCCCAGCCAATGAGCAGTTCTTC.

The rearrangement uses TRBV9 and TRBJ1-5; 8 positions match TRBD1. The ends lost 2 bases at V and 10 bases at J; junction bases unmatched: 5. The CDR3 runs to 13 residues. Germline V gene sequence: CDR1 SGDLS, CDR2 YYNGEE. In nucleotides, the CDR3 is TGTGCCAGCAGCGTTTTCGACAGGGGTCCCCAGCATTTT. Translated: CASSVFDRGPQHF.

This clonotype has more than one count but fewer than ten. This chain links TRBV15 with TRBJ2-7; 7 bases are shared with TRBD1. The CDR3 loop spans 14 amino acids. J was trimmed by 6 bases and V by 5 bases; bases with no gene match: 10. CDR1 and CDR2 from the germline V gene are LNHNV and YYDKDF (reference sequence). CDR3 loop: CATSEGGELREQYF. The CDR3 nucleotides read TGTGCCACCAGCGAAGGGGGCGAACTGCGCGAGCAGTACTTC.

This chain uses TRBV7-8 with TRBJ2-7; TRBD2 is a possible D gene (5 bases). The V and J ends lost 2 bases and 12 bases respectively, with 14 bases between them. This CDR3 comprises 12 residues. CDR1 SGHVS and CDR2 FQNEAQ come from the germline V gene. CDR3 amino acids: CASSLSRGDGYF. The CDR3 DNA sequence: TGTGCCAGCAGCTTATCCCGGGGAGACGGGTACTTC.

As for this clonotype: Compared with germline, one end of the junction differs, possibly owing to a read error. The V and J genes are TRBV20-1 and TRBJ1-1; 10 nucleotides match TRBD1. Germline lookup yields CDR1 DFQATT and CDR2 SNEGSKA (reference sequence). The CDR3 covers 15 residues. The CDR3 is CSARAPDRGFTEAFF. DNA of the CDR3: TGCAGTGCAAGAGCCCCGGACAGGGGGTTCACTGAAGCTTTCTTT.

This clonotype was counted between two and nine times. The chain joins TRBV5-1 to TRBJ1-6, with 9 bases that match TRBD1. The CDR3 runs 14 residues. CDR1 is SGHRS and CDR2 is YFSETQ in the germline V gene. V dropped 3 bases and J dropped 10; count of bases not matched to a gene: 5. The CDR3 DNA follows: TGCGCCAGCAGCTGGGACAGGGCAAGATCACCCCTCCACTTT. Protein: CASSWDRARSPLHF.

The chain carries TRBV20-1 and TRBJ1-6; weak D call: TRBD1 (6 bases). Trimming took 6 bases from V and 9 from J, leaving 15 bases between them. CDR1 is DFQATT, CDR2 SNEGSKA, per germline (reference sequence). The CDR3 is 13 residues long. CDR3 sequence: CSASPRGGSPLHF. CDR3 in DNA: TGCAGTGCCAGTCCCAGGGGTGGTTCACCCCTCCACTTT.

There are many counts of this clonotype. The chain has TRBV29-1 and TRBJ2-3; TRBD2 matches 9 bases. J lost 7 bases, V lost 4 bases, and 9 bases had no gene match. From germline, CDR1 is SQVTM and CDR2 ANQGSEA. The CDR3 extends over 14 amino acids. The CDR3 nucleotides are TGCAGCGTTGTTGGCCTAGCGGGGACCCATACGCAGTATTTT. It is translated as CSVVGLAGTHTQYF.